This T cell receptor (beta chain) originates from a study of control samples from healthy donors and cancer patients. The protocol was immunoSEQ multiplex PCR, while the TCRdb copy is restricted to in-frame clones and leaves out a portion. The sample consists of some 79,000 clones, over 75% of them appearing once. The TCR originated in a man aged 45-65 years in good health. The material sequenced was blood.

The CDR3 loop reads CASSLAPGTGWTNEKLFF. CDR3 DNA: TGTGCCAGCAGCTTAGCTCCCGGGACAGGGTGGACTAATGAAAAACTGTTTTTT. V gene TRBV7-9 combines with J gene TRBJ1-4; 9 bases match TRBD1. CDR1 is SEHNR, CDR2 FQNEAQ, per germline (reference sequence). Germline trimming cut 0 bases from V and 2 bases from J; bases unmatched to any gene: 7. The length of the CDR3 is 18 residues.